The 3 T cell receptor beta chains given below trace back to one sample, sequenced in a study of blood T cell repertoires in COVID-19. Assay: immunoSEQ multiplex PCR; the TCRdb copy retains only in-frame clones and omits some. Of roughly 150,000 clones in the sample, 81% were seen once. The sample consisted of peripheral blood. The receptors stem from a man aged 55 to 70 with active or convalescent COVID-19.

V is TRBV5-1 and J is TRBJ2-3; 10 bases align to TRBD2. Germline lookup yields CDR1 SGHRS and CDR2 YFSETQ. This CDR3 has 15 residues. V lost 3 bases and J lost 4; bases outside the gene matches: 5. CDR3 in amino acids: CASSSSGRAADTQYF. CDR3 bases: TGCGCCAGCAGCTCAAGCGGGAGGGCTGCAGATACGCAGTATTTT.

This clone has only a few counts. The chain uses TRBV18 and TRBJ1-2; D gene ambiguous. V lost 0 bases, J lost 7 bases, and 15 bases lay in between. Germline V gene data show CDR1 as KGHSH and CDR2 as LQKENI. The CDR3 covers 15 residues. CDR3 DNA sequence: TGTGCCAGCTCACCACCGTACCCCGGCGGCTCTGGCTACACCTTC. It encodes CASSPPYPGGSGYTF.

The rearrangement links TRBV7-2 to TRBJ1-6, with D possibly being TRBD1 (6 bases). The CDR3 extends over 16 amino acids. V was shortened by 4 bases and J by 7 bases, with 17 bases between the two germline ends. Looked up from germline, CDR1 is SGHTA and CDR2 is FQGNSA. The CDR3: CASSSPGAALNSPLHF. The CDR3 bases are TGTGCCAGCAGCTCCCCAGGGGCCGCATTGAATTCACCCCTCCACTTT.